This paragraph covers one T cell receptor beta chain sequence. Its matching antigen is unknown. Unexposed donor CD4+ T cells date from 2011-2018, before the COVID-19 pandemic. Isolation of CD4+ T cells took place after approximately eleven days in culture. Sequenced by immunoSEQ multiplex PCR; TCRdb stores in-frame clones only, minus some. The sample lists about 19,000 clones, roughly 80% seen once, with about a quarter in the top ten. The CDR3 extends over 14 amino acids. The V end lost 6 bases, the J end lost 1 base, and 12 bases lay between the germline ends. Germline V lookup: CDR1 MNHEY, CDR2 SVGAGI. This entry belongs to a study of CD4 T cells in relation to SARS-CoV-2 and coronaviruses. Study as a whole: TCR beta CDR3s were sequenced after 10-day antigen culture of PBMCs.

The sequenced material came from CD4+ T cells from PBMCs, cultured in vitro. The sequence derives from a human donor in good health. V gene TRBV6-5 combines with J gene TRBJ1-2; D is possibly TRBD1 (5 bases). CDR3 amino acids: CASSEQQVNYGYTF. In DNA, the CDR3 is TGTGCCAGCAGCGAGCAACAGGTTAACTATGGCTACACCTTC.